This T cell receptor (beta chain) was obtained from a study of CD8+ T cells in alopecia areata. Study information: Tofacitinib therapy took 6 to 18 months; 6 months off drug came after. Points from the study as a whole: While patients received tofacitinib, many expanded lesional clones remained present in scalp and blood.

CDR1 MGHRA and CDR2 YSYEKL come from the germline V gene. This CDR3 is 14 amino acids long. J lost 4 bases, V lost 1 base, and 2 bases had no gene match. The treatment here: oral pan-JAK inhibitor, 5-10 mg twice daily. RNA was isolated and reverse transcribed to cDNA, the sequencing template. TCRdb's table, derived via immunoSEQ multiplex PCR, lists solely in-frame clones and lacks some. This table has some 100,000 clones, roughly 40% appearing once. Concerning this clone: Its specificity is unknown.

The J gene is TRBJ2-5, the V gene TRBV4-1, with 8 bases identical to TRBD1. Sample: CD8+ T cells sorted from blood, taken at week 24, from a patient treated with tofacitinib. The receptor was isolated from a human donor with alopecia areata. The CDR3 protein is CASSQAGGAETQYF. CDR3 sequence (DNA): TGCGCCAGCAGCCAAGCAGGGGGCGCAGAGACCCAGTACTTC.